This record concerns one T cell receptor beta chain sequence. Profiled with immunoSEQ multiplex PCR; TCRdb holds only in-frame clones, not every one. The sample carries roughly 34,000 clones, 80% to 90% recorded once. This entry is derived from a study of neoadjuvant anti-PD-1 for oral cavity cancer. Source: PBMCs, taken before nivolumab (anti-PD-1) treatment. The source is a person between 40 and 80 years old with oral cavity squamous cell carcinoma.

CDR3 DNA: TGTGCCAGCAGCTCGAGCGGGGTCAGCGGGGGTCTCTCCTACGAGCAGTACTTC. Amino acids: CASSSSGVSGGLSYEQYF. V is TRBV13 and J is TRBJ2-7, with 8 bases fitting TRBD2. In germline, CDR1 is PRHDT, CDR2 FYEKMQ (reference sequence). The CDR3 spans 18 residues. The V and J ends lost 4 bases and 0 bases, in that order; junction bases with no gene match: 14.